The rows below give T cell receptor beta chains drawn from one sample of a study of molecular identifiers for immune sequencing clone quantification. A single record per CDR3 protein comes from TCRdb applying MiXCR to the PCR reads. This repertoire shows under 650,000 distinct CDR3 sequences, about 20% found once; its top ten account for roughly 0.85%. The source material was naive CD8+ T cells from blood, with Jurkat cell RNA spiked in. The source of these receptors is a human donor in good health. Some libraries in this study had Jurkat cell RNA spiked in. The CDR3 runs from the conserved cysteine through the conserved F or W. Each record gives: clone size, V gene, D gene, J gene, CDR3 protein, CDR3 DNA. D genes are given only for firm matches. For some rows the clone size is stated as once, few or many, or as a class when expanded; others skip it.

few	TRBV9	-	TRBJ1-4	CASSERATNEKLFF	TGTGCCAGCAGTGAAAGAGCAACTAATGAAAAACTGTTTTTT
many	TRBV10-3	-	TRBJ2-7	CAISESGRAEFAEQYF	TGTGCCATCAGTGAGTCCGGGCGGGCAGAGTTTGCCGAGCAGTACTTC
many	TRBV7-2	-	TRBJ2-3	CASSLVSGSYMDTQYF	TGTGCCAGCAGCTTAGTGTCGGGTTCATATATGGATACGCAGTATTTT
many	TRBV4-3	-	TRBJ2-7	CASSQESSGEYEQYF	TGCGCCAGCAGCCAAGAGTCATCGGGGGAGTACGAGCAGTACTTC
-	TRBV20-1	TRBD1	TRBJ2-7	CSAMDRVASSYEQYF	TGCAGTGCTATGGACAGGGTCGCATCCTCCTACGAGCAGTACTTC
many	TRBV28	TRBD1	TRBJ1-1	CASSLWDRVRTEAFF	TGTGCCAGCAGTTTATGGGACAGGGTCCGCACTGAAGCTTTCTTT
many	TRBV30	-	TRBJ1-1	CAWREQVNTEAFF	TGTGCCTGGAGGGAACAGGTGAACACTGAAGCTTTCTTT
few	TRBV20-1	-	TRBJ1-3	CSAREPRRVDSGNTIYF	TGCAGTGCTAGAGAACCGAGACGGGTAGACTCTGGAAACACCATATATTTT
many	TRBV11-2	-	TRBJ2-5	CASSSTLYQETQYF	TGTGCCAGCAGCTCGACACTCTACCAAGAGACCCAGTACTTC
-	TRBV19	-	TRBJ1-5	CAGSIFGADNQPQHF	TGTGCCGGTAGTATCTTCGGGGCAGACAATCAGCCCCAGCATTTT
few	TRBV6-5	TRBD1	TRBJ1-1	CASRRGTDQGTEAFF	TGTGCCAGCAGACGGGGGACAGATCAGGGCACTGAAGCTTTCTTT
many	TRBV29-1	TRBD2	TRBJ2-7	CSVEDLSAGEQYEQYF	TGCAGCGTTGAAGATCTGAGTGCGGGAGAACAATACGAGCAGTACTTC
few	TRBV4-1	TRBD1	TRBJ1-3	CASSQFPFPQQGAGNTIYF	TGCGCCAGCAGCCAATTTCCGTTTCCCCAACAGGGGGCTGGAAACACCATATATTTT
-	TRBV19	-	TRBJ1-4	CASSIGTRGAEKLFF	TGTGCCAGTAGTATCGGGACGAGGGGTGCTGAAAAACTGTTTTTT
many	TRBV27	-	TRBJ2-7	CASSLIPGPREQYF	TGTGCCAGCAGTTTGATACCGGGCCCCCGAGAGCAGTACTTC
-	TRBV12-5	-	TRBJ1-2	CASGLVGTAEHTF	TGTGCTAGTGGTTTGGTCGGGACGGCTGAGCACACCTTC
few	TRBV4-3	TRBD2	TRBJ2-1	CASSQLRSGGLYNEQFF	TGCGCCAGCAGCCAATTACGTAGCGGGGGGCTATACAATGAGCAGTTCTTC
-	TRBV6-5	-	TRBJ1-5	CASSQGDTNQPQHF	TGTGCCAGCAGTCAGGGTGACACCAATCAGCCCCAGCATTTT
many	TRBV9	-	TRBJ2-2	CASSVTRNTGELFF	TGTGCCAGCAGCGTAACAAGGAACACCGGGGAGCTGTTTTTT
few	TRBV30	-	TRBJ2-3	CAWREGAGYGADTQYF	TGTGCCTGGAGGGAGGGGGCCGGGTATGGGGCAGATACGCAGTATTTT
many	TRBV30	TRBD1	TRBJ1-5	CAWSGGQGGNQPQHF	TGTGCCTGGAGTGGGGGACAGGGGGGCAATCAGCCCCAGCATTTT
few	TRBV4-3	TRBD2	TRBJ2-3	CASSQNGGGTDTQYF	TGCGCCAGCAGCCAGAACGGGGGGGGGACAGATACGCAGTATTTT
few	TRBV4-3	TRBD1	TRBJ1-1	CASSRRQGGEAFF	TGCGCCAGCAGCCGCAGACAGGGGGGTGAAGCTTTCTTT
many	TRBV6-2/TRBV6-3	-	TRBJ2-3	CASSYSNPTADTQYF	TGTGCCAGCAGTTACTCGAACCCCACCGCAGATACGCAGTATTTT
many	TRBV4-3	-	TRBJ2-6	CASSQALGANVLTF	TGCGCCAGCAGCCAAGCTCTTGGGGCCAACGTCCTGACTTTC
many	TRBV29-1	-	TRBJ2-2	CSVGKTGELFF	TGCAGCGTTGGAAAAACCGGGGAGCTGTTTTTT
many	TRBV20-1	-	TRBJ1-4	CSAREGRINEKLFF	TGCAGTGCTAGAGAGGGACGGATTAATGAAAAACTGTTTTTT
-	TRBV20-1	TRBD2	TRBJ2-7	CSARDFLGLATDTYEQYF	TGCAGTGCTAGAGACTTCCTGGGACTAGCGACTGATACCTACGAGCAGTACTTC
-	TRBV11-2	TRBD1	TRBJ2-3	CASSLGRGLARTDTQYF	TGTGCCAGCAGCTTAGGCAGGGGGCTAGCGCGCACAGATACGCAGTATTTT
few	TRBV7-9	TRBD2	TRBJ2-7	CASSKSGRLSYEQYF	TGTGCCAGCAGCAAGAGCGGGAGGCTTTCCTACGAGCAGTACTTC
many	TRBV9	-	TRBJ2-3	CASSVGGRGPDTQYF	TGTGCCAGCAGCGTAGGAGGGAGAGGGCCAGATACGCAGTATTTT
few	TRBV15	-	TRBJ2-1	CATSRDPPGGLEGNEQFF	TGTGCCACCAGCAGAGATCCTCCGGGCGGCTTGGAGGGTAATGAGCAGTTCTTC
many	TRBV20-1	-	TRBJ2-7	CSARGPGHPRYEQYF	TGCAGTGCTAGAGGCCCGGGACACCCTCGATACGAGCAGTACTTC
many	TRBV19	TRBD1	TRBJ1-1	CASSIDFRDRGHTEAFF	TGTGCCAGTAGTATAGACTTCCGGGACAGGGGGCACACTGAAGCTTTCTTT
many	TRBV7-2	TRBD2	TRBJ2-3	CASSPNRLAGKYDTQYF	TGTGCCAGCAGCCCAAACCGACTAGCGGGGAAGTACGATACGCAGTATTTT
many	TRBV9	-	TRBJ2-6	CASEEFSGANVLTF	TGTGCCAGCGAGGAATTCTCTGGGGCCAACGTCCTGACTTTC
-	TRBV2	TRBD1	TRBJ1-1	CASRRDRVKAFF	TGTGCCAGCAGACGGGACAGGGTGAAAGCTTTCTTT
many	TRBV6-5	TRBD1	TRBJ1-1	CASSYGTGIYTEAFF	TGTGCCAGCAGTTACGGGACAGGGATCTACACTGAAGCTTTCTTT
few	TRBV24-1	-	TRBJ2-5	CATSTGILGETQYF	TGTGCCACCTCAACGGGGATTTTGGGAGAGACCCAGTACTTC
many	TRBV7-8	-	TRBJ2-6	CASSPDGLSGANVLTF	TGTGCCAGCAGCCCGGACGGACTCTCTGGGGCCAACGTCCTGACTTTC
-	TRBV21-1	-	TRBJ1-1	CASSKRRKTEAFF	TGTGCCAGCAGCAAAAGGAGGAAAACTGAAGCTTTCTTT
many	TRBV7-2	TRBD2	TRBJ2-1	CASSSGLAGYNEQFF	TGTGCCAGCAGCTCGGGACTAGCGGGGTACAATGAGCAGTTCTTC
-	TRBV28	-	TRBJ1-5	CASSLSGDQPRHF	TGTGCCAGCAGTTTAAGTGGGGATCAGCCCCGGCATTTT
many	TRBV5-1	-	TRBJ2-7	CASSLAYDSYEQYF	TGCGCCAGCAGCTTGGCCTACGACTCCTACGAGCAGTACTTC
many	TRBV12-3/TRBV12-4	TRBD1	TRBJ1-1	CASSTGTGVEAFF	TGTGCCAGCAGTACCGGGACAGGAGTTGAAGCTTTCTTT
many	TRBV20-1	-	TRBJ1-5	CSARSRRDQPQHF	TGCAGTGCTAGGTCTCGGAGGGATCAGCCCCAGCATTTT
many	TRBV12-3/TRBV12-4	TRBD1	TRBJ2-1	CASSSSGQFNEQFF	TGTGCCAGCAGTTCCTCGGGACAGTTCAATGAGCAGTTCTTC